Below are 15 T cell receptor beta chains sequenced from a single sample in a study of blood T cell repertoires in COVID-19. This table comes from immunoSEQ multiplex PCR, and its TCRdb copy is limited to in-frame clones, with some not included. Of under 250,000 clones in the sample, around 81% were seen once. The sequenced sample consisted of peripheral blood. These receptor sequences come from a woman in her twenties or thirties who had recovered from COVID-19.

The chain couples TRBV27 to TRBJ2-2, with 8 bases aligning to TRBD2. This CDR3 contains 18 residues. The V gene's germline CDR1 is MNHEY and CDR2 SMNVEV (reference sequence). Unmatched junction bases numbered 7, after V lost 1 base and J lost 0 bases. The DNA of the CDR3 is TGTGCCAGCAGTTTATGGGGCTTTAGCGGGACGAACACCGGGGAGCTGTTTTTT. Its protein product is CASSLWGFSGTNTGELFF.

This clone was found a few times. The gene calls are TRBV23-1 and TRBJ1-1; TRBD1 aligns across 9 bases. TRBV23-1 carries the ORF label, with uncertain function. V dropped 3 bases and J dropped 1; count of bases not matched to a gene: 3. This CDR3 spans 15 amino acids. The CDR3 reads CASSHLDRGNTEAFF. CDR3 DNA: TGCGCCAGCAGTCACCTGGACAGGGGGAACACTGAAGCTTTCTTT.

The sample holds one count of this clone. This rearrangement joins TRBV12-3 or TRBV12-4 to TRBJ1-1; possible D gene TRBD1, 5 bases. V shed 7 bases and J shed 1 base, with 10 bases lying between them. The CDR3 is 13 residues long. DNA for the CDR3: TGTGCCAGCACATGGGGGGGGAACACTGAAGCTTTCTTT. Amino acids: CASTWGGNTEAFF.

The rearrangement joins TRBV18 to TRBJ2-2; 9 nucleotides align to TRBD1. Trimming took 3 bases from V and 5 from J; bases not matched to a gene: 10. The length of the CDR3 is 17 residues. Germline V lookup: CDR1 KGHSH, CDR2 LQKENI. The CDR3 nucleotides read TGTGCCAGCTCACCCCCCGCCGGGACAGGGCGGACCGGGGAGCTGTTTTTT. It encodes CASSPPAGTGRTGELFF.

Details on this clone: A much larger clonotype is one base distant, so this may be a read error. The sample has other DNA sequences that encode this CDR3 too. The gene calls are TRBV24-1 and TRBJ1-1; no definite D call. Germline CDR1 is KGHDR and CDR2 is SFDVKD. The V end was cut by 1 base, the J end by 5 bases, with 4 bases between. The CDR3 is 12 residues long. CDR3 DNA sequence: TGTGCCACCAGTGATTTCGGGACTGAAGCTTTCTTT. The encoded protein is CATSDFGTEAFF.

J is TRBJ1-1 and V is TRBV24-1; 7 bases line up with TRBD1. Germline-derived CDR1 and CDR2 are KGHDR and SFDVKD. The V gene end was trimmed by 3 bases and the J gene end by 4 bases; junction bases not matched to a gene: 1. The CDR3 totals 13 residues. The CDR3 sequence: CATSDRQGTEAFF. The CDR3 DNA sequence: TGTGCCACCAGTGATCGACAGGGCACTGAAGCTTTCTTT.

The sample holds one count of this clone. V gene TRBV19 combines with J gene TRBJ1-1; D perhaps matches TRBD1 (5 bases). CDR1 is LNHDA and CDR2 is SQIVND in the germline V gene (reference sequence). Trimming took off 3 bases at V and 6 bases at J, with 11 bases between the two ends. This CDR3 has 13 amino acids. The CDR3: CASSISGGAEAFF. For the CDR3, the DNA is TGTGCCAGTAGTATTTCTGGGGGGGCTGAAGCTTTCTTT.

This chain joins TRBV19 and TRBJ2-7; TRBD2 matches at 13 bases. The trim removed 9 bases at V and 3 bases at J, leaving 2 bases unmatched. The germline gives CDR1 LNHDA, CDR2 SQIVND (reference sequence). The CDR3 is 13 residues long. The CDR3 loop is CASGTSGNYEQYF. DNA of the CDR3: TGTGCCAGCGGGACTAGCGGGAACTACGAGCAGTACTTC.

The chain links TRBV30 to TRBJ2-1, with a tentative D call TRBD1 (5 bases). V was cut by 4 bases and J by 5 bases, with 18 bases left in between. CDR1 is GTSNPN and CDR2 is SVGIG in the germline V gene (reference sequence). The CDR3 is 15 residues long. The CDR3 nucleotides read TGTGCCTGGATGCTATCTTTAGACAGAAACAATGAGCAGTTCTTC. The encoded protein is CAWMLSLDRNNEQFF.

The chain joins TRBV11-2 to TRBJ2-5, with a possible D match to TRBD2 (7 bases). V was trimmed by 4 bases and J by 9 bases, leaving 18 bases between them. Germline V CDR1 and CDR2: SGHAT, FQNNGV. CDR3 length: 14 amino acids. Here the CDR3 DNA reads TGTGCCAGCAGCTCCTTGACTAGGGGGGGCGCCCAGTACTTC. Its protein product is CASSSLTRGGAQYF.

This chain uses TRBV19 with TRBJ1-5; 9 nucleotides match TRBD1. Germline V gene data show CDR1 as LNHDA and CDR2 as SQIVND (reference sequence). The CDR3 runs 14 residues. Trimming took 5 bases from V and 6 from J; bases not matched to a gene: 5. The chain's CDR3 is CASSVTGGGQPQHF. DNA of the CDR3: TGTGCCAGTAGTGTGACAGGGGGGGGTCAGCCCCAGCATTTT.

The rearrangement uses TRBV7-9 and TRBJ2-7, with 7 bases that match TRBD1. Germline V gene lookup returns CDR1 SEHNR and CDR2 FQNEAQ (reference sequence). This CDR3 is 14 amino acids long. J lost 3 bases, V lost 5 bases, and 7 bases had no gene match. DNA for the CDR3: TGTGCCAGCAGCGGGGAACAGGGGATCTACGAGCAGTACTTC. Translated, it gives CASSGEQGIYEQYF.

This sequence joins TRBV12-3 or TRBV12-4 and TRBJ1-4; D is undetermined. Trimming took off 5 bases at V and 2 bases at J, with 6 bases between the two ends. The CDR3 spans 13 residues. The CDR3 sequence is CASSLATNEKLFF. The CDR3 DNA is TGTGCCAGCAGTCTTGCGACTAATGAAAAACTGTTTTTT.

The chain combines TRBV30 with TRBJ2-5; 7 positions match TRBD2. Trimming took 5 bases from V and 1 from J; bases not matched to a gene: 4. CDR1 and CDR2 (germline): GTSNPN, SVGIG (reference sequence). This CDR3 has 13 amino acids. In DNA, the CDR3 is TGTGCCTGGTATACGGGAGGCCAAGAGACCCAGTACTTC. Translated: CAWYTGGQETQYF.

The rearrangement links TRBV7-3 to TRBJ1-1; 7 bases are shared with TRBD1. This CDR3 is 13 amino acids long. From germline, CDR1 is SGHTA and CDR2 FQGTGA. Trimming took 4 bases from V and 8 from J; bases not matched to a gene: 7. CDR3: CASSSPADREAFF. For the CDR3, the DNA is TGTGCCAGCAGCTCCCCAGCGGACAGGGAAGCTTTCTTT.